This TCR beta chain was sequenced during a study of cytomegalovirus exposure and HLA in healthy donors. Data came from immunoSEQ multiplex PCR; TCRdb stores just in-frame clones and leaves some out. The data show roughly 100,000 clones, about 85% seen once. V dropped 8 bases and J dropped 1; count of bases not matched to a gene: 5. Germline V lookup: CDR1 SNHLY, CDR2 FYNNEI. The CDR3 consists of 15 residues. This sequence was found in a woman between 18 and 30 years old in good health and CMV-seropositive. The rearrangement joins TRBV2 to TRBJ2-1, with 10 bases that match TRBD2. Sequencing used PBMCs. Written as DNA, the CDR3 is TGTGCCAGCGCATCTAGCGGGAGTTCCTACAATGAGCAGTTCTTC. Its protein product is CASASSGSSYNEQFF.